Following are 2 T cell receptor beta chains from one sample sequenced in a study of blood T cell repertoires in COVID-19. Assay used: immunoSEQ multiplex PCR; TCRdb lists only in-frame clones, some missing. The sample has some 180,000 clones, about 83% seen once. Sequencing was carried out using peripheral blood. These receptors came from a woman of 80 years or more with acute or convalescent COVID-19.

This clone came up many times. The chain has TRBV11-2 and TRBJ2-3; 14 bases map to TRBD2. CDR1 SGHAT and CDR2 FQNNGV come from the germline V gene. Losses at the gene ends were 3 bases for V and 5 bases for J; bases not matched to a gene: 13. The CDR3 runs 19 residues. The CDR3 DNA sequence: TGTGCCAGCAGCTTGAACCCCGGGACTAGCGGGAGTCGGGTAGATACGCAGTATTTT. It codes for CASSLNPGTSGSRVDTQYF.

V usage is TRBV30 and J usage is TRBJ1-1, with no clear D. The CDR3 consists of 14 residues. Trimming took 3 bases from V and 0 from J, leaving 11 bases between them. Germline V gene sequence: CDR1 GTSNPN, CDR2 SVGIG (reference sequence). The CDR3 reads CAWSATTVNTEAFF. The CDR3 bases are TGTGCCTGGAGCGCTACTACTGTGAACACTGAAGCTTTCTTT.